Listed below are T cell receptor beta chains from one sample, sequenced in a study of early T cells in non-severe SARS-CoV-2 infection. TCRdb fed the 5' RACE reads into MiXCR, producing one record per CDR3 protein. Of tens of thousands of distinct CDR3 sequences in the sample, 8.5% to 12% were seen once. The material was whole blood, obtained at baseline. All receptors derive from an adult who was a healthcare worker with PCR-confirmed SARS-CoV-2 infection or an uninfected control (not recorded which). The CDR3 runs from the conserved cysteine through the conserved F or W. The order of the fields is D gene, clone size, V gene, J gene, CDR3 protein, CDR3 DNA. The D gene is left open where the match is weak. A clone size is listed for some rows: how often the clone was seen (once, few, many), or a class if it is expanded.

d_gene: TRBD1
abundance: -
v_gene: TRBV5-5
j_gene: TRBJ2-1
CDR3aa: CASSLGGTGTSYNEQFF
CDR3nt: TGTGCCAGCAGCTTAGGGGGCACGGGGACCTCCTACAATGAGCAGTTCTTC

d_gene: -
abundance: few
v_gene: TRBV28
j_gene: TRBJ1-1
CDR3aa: CASSFRLRRVEAFF
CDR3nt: TGTGCCAGCAGTTTCCGCCTCCGGAGGGTGGAAGCTTTCTTT

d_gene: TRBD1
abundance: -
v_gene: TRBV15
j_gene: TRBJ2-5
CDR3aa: CATSNDRVGETQYF
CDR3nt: TGTGCCACCAGCAACGACAGGGTCGGCGAGACCCAGTACTTC

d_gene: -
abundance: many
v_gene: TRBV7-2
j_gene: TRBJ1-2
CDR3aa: CATNGWGGYGYTF
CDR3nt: TGTGCCACCAATGGTTGGGGAGGCTATGGCTACACCTTC

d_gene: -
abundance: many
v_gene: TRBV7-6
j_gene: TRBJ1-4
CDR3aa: CASSLGARRNEKLFF
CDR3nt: TGTGCCAGCAGCTTAGGGGCCAGGAGGAATGAAAAACTGTTTTTT

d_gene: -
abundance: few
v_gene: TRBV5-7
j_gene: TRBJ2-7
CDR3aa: CASSLPGTYEQYF
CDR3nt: TGTGCCAGCAGCTTGCCAGGGACCTACGAGCAGTACTTC

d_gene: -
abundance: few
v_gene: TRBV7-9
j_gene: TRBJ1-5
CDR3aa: CASSDGQRNQPQHF
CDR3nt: TGTGCCAGCAGTGACGGACAGCGTAATCAGCCCCAGCATTTT

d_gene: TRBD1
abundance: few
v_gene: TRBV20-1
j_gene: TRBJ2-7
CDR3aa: CSARQGEYEQYF
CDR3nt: TGCAGTGCAAGGCAGGGGGAGTACGAGCAGTACTTC

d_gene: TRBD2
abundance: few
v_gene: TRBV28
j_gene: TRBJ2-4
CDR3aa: CASSKPHTGGKNIQYF
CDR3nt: TGTGCCAGCAGTAAACCTCATACGGGAGGGAAAAACATTCAGTACTTC

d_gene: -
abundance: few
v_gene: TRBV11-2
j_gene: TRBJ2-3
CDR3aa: CASSSYTQYF
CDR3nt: TGTGCCAGCAGCTCCTATACGCAGTATTTT

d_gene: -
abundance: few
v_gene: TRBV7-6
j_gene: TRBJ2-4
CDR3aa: CASSLVPALRGENIQYF
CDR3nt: TGTGCCAGCAGCTTGGTTCCGGCCCTCCGAGGCGAAAACATTCAGTACTTC

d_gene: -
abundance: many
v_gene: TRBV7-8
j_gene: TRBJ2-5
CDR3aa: CASSLQGLRSAQYF
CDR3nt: TGTGCCAGCAGCTTACAGGGGTTGCGGTCGGCCCAGTACTTC

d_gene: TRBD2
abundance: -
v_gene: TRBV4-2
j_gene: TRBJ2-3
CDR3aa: CAAGLAGGADTQYF
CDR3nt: TGTGCTGCCGGACTAGCGGGAGGGGCTGATACGCAGTATTTT

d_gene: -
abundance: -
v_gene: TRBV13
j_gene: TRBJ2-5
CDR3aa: CASSTSESFQTQYF
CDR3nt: TGTGCCAGCAGCACATCTGAATCGTTTCAGACCCAGTACTTC

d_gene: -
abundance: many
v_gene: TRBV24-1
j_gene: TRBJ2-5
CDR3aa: CASPRHQETQYF
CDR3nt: TGTGCCAGTCCGCGACACCAGGAGACCCAGTACTTC

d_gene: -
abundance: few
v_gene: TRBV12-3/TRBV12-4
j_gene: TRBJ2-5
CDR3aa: CASATTRETQYF
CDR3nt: TGTGCCAGCGCCACAACCCGAGAGACCCAGTACTTC

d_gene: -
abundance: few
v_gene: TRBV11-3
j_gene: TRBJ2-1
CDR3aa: CASSSFRGNEQFF
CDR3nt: TGTGCCAGCAGCAGCTTTCGTGGCAATGAGCAGTTCTTC

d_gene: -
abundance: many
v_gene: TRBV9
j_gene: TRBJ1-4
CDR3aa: CASSVGGGEKLFF
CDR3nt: TGTGCCAGCAGCGTAGGGGGAGGTGAAAAACTGTTTTTT

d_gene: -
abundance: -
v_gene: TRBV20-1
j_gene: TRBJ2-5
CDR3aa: CSARSGRAKETQYF
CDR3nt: TGCAGTGCTCGATCCGGGCGGGCAAAAGAGACCCAGTACTTC

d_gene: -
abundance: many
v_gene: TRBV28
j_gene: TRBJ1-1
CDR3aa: CASSLGGRDTEAFF
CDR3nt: TGTGCCAGCAGTTTGGGAGGGAGGGACACTGAAGCTTTCTTT

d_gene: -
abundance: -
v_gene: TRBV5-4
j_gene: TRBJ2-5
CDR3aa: CASSFGTQETQYF
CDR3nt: TGTGCCAGCAGCTTTGGGACGCAAGAGACCCAGTACTTC

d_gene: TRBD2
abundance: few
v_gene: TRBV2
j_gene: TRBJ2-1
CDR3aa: CASSELAGALYNEQFF
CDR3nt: TGTGCCAGCAGTGAACTAGCGGGAGCCCTATACAATGAGCAGTTCTTC